Below, one TCR beta chain is given with its context. The antigen is undetermined. The data belong to a study of cytomegalovirus exposure and HLA in healthy donors. Study-wide results and limits: A later analysis showed HLA-associated TCR beta chains outstripping equally common others in clonal expansion.

The PCR was carried out with 60 Vbeta primers and 13 Jbeta primers. Assay: immunoSEQ multiplex PCR; the TCRdb copy retains only in-frame clones and omits some. This table holds about 200,000 clones, around four fifths found once. Germline CDR1 and CDR2: LNHDA and SQIVND (reference sequence). V shed 6 bases and J 4 bases; nucleotides not matched to a gene: 8. This CDR3 comprises 14 residues. Sequences were obtained from PBMCs. The sequence was collected from a woman in her forties or fifties in good health and CMV-seropositive. The chain recombines TRBV19 with TRBJ2-5, with 7 bases lining up with TRBD2. The CDR3 DNA reads as TGTGCCAGTAGCATTAAAGCGGGGCGAGAGACCCAGTACTTC. This gives the protein CASSIKAGRETQYF.